The rows below give T cell receptor beta chains drawn from one sample of a study of OX40 agonist ivuxolimab in advanced cancers. Sequenced by immunoSEQ multiplex PCR; TCRdb stores in-frame clones only, minus some. The profile shows about 79,000 clones, more than 90% of them singletons. The starting material was CD4+ or CD8+ T cells sorted from blood, obtained in a trial of the OX40 agonist ivuxolimab. These receptors originate from an adult with an advanced solid tumor such as melanoma, head and neck, liver or kidney cancer. CDR3s include the opening cysteine and the closing phenylalanine or tryptophan. Each record gives: V gene, CDR3 length, J gene, D gene, CDR3 protein, CDR3 DNA. The D gene is left open where the match is weak.

>TRBV2|18|TRBJ2-7|TRBD1
CASRSSPGQGESIYEQYF
TGTGCCAGCAGATCGAGCCCAGGACAGGGGGAGTCCATCTACGAGCAGTACTTC
>TRBV27|13|TRBJ1-2|.
CASSLTQDYGYTF
TGTGCCAGCAGTTTGACACAGGACTATGGCTACACCTTC
>TRBV5-5|12|TRBJ1-1|.
CAAGRMNTEAFF
TGTGCGGCAGGGAGGATGAACACTGAAGCTTTCTTT
>TRBV7-9|14|TRBJ2-7|.
CASSGGTYPYEQYF
TGTGCCAGCAGCGGTGGGACATATCCCTACGAGCAGTACTTC
>TRBV28|15|TRBJ1-1|.
CASSLGSGRGSEAFF
TGTGCCAGCAGTTTAGGCTCTGGGAGGGGGAGTGAAGCTTTCTTT
>TRBV28|14|TRBJ1-1|.
CASTLQGLNTEAFF
TGTGCCAGCACCCTACAGGGACTGAACACTGAAGCTTTCTTT
>TRBV2|15|TRBJ2-5|TRBD2
CASIHGRLAGETQYF
TGTGCCAGCATCCACGGAAGGCTAGCGGGAGAGACCCAGTACTTC
>TRBV9|16|TRBJ2-3|.
CASSPWDMGRTDTQYF
TGTGCCAGCAGCCCCTGGGACATGGGGCGGACAGATACGCAGTATTTT
>TRBV5-5|14|TRBJ2-7|.
CASSSGTTPYEQYF
TGTGCCAGCAGCTCCGGGACGACTCCCTACGAGCAGTACTTC
>TRBV27|13|TRBJ2-7|.
CASSYQAGYEQYF
TGTGCCAGCAGTTACCAAGCGGGCTACGAGCAGTACTTC
>TRBV28|15|TRBJ1-5|.
CASSGPDGDNQPQHF
TGTGCCAGCAGTGGGCCGGACGGAGACAATCAGCCCCAGCATTTT